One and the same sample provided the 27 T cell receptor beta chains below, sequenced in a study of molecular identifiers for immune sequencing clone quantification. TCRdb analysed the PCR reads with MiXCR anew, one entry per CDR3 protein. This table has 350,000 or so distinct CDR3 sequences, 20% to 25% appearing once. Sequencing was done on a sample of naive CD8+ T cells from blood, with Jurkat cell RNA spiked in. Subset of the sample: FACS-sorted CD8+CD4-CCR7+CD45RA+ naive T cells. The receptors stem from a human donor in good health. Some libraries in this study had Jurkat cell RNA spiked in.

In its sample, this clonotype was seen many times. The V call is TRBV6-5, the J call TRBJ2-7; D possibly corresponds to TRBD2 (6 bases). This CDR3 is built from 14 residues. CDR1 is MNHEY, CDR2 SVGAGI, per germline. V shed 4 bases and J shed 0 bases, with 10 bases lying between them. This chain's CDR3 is CASSFGGTSYEQYF. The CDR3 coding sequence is TGTGCCAGCAGTTTCGGGGGAACCTCCTACGAGCAGTACTTC.

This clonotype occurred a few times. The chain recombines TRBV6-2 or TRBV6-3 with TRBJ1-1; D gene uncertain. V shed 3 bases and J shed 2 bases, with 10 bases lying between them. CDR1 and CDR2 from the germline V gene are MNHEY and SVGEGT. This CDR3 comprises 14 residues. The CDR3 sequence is CASSYTGINTEAFF. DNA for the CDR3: TGTGCCAGCAGTTATACCGGGATAAACACTGAAGCTTTCTTT.

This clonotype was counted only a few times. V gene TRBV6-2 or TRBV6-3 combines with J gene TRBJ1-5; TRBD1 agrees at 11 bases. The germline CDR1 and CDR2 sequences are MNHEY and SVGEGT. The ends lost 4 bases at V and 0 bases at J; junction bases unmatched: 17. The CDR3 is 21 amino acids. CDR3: CASSLTTRTGGFSYSNQPQHF. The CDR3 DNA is TGTGCCAGCAGTTTAACGACGAGGACAGGGGGCTTCTCTTATAGCAATCAGCCCCAGCATTTT.

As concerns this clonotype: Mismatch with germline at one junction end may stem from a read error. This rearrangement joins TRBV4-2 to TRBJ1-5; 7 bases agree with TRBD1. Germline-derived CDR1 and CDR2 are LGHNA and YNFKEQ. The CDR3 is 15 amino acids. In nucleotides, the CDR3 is TGTGCCAGCAGCCGGGAGACAGGGAGCAATCAGCTCCAGCATTTT. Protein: CASSRETGSNQLQHF.

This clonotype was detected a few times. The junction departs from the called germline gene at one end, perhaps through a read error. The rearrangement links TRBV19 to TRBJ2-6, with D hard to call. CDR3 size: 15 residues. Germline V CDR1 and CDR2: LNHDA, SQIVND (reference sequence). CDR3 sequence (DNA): TGTGCCAGTAGTATAAGCTACTCTGAGGCCAACGTCCTGACTTTC. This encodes CASSISYSEANVLTF.

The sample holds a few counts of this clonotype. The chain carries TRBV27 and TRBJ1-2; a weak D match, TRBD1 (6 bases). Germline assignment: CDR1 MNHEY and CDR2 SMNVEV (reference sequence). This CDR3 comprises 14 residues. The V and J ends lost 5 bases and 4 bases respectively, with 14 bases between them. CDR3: CASSPQTGFYGYTF. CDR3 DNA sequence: TGTGCCAGCAGTCCCCAGACAGGTTTCTATGGCTACACCTTC.

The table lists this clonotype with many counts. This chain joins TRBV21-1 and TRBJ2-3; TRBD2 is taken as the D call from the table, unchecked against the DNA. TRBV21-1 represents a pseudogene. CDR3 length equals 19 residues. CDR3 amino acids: CASSPQNPGLALNTDTQYF. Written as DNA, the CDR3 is TGTGCCAGCAGCCCTCAGAACCCGGGACTAGCGCTTAACACAGATACGCAGTATTTT.

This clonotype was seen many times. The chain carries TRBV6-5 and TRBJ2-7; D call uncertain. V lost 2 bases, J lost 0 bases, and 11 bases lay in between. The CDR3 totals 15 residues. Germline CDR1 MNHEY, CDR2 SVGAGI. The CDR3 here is CASSYTDETSYEQYF. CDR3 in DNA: TGTGCCAGCAGTTACACCGATGAAACCTCCTACGAGCAGTACTTC.

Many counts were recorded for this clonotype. This chain's CDR3 is CASSLVAGNTEAFF. The CDR3 nucleotides read TGCGCCAGCAGCTTGGTGGCAGGGAACACTGAAGCTTTCTTT. The chain is built from TRBV5-1 and TRBJ1-1; D ambiguous. The germline V gene has CDR1 SGHRS and CDR2 YFSETQ. Trimming shortened V by 0 bases and J by 1 base, and 7 bases separated the two germline ends. The CDR3 totals 14 residues.

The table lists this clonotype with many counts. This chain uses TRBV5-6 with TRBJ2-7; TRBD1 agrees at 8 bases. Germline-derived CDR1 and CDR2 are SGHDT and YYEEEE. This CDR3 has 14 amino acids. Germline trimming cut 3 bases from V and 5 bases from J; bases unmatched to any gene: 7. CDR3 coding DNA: TGTGCCAGCAGCTATCCCGACAGGGGCGACGAGCAGTACTTC. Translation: CASSYPDRGDEQYF.

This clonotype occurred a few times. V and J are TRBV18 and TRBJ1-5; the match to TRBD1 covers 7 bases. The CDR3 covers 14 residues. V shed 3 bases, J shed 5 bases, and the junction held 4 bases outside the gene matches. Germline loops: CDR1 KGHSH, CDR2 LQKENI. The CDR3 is CASSPEGGHQPQHF. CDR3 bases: TGTGCCAGCTCACCCGAAGGGGGCCATCAGCCCCAGCATTTT.

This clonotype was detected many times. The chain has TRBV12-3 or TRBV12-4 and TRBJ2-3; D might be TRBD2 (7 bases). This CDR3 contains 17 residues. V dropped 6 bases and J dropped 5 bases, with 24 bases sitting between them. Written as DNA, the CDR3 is TGTGCCAGCAGCCTCACAGCGGGGACAAACACGGTAGATACGCAGTATTTT. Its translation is CASSLTAGTNTVDTQYF.

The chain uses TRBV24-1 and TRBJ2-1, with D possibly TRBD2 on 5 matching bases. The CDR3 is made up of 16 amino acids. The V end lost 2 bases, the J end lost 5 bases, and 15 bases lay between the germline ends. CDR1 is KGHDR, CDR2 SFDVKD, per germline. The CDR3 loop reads CATSDWKEQEDNEQFF. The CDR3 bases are TGTGCCACCAGTGATTGGAAAGAGCAGGAGGACAATGAGCAGTTCTTC.

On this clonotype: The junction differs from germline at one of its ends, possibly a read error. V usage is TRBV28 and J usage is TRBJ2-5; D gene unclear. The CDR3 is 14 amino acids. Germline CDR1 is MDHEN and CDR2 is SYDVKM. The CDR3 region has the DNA TGTGCCAGCGGTAAGATCGGAAATCAAGGGACCCAGTACTTC. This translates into CASGKIGNQGTQYF.

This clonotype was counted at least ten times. CDR3 loop: CASSRENTGELFF. In DNA, the CDR3 is TGTGCCAGCAGCAGGGAGAACACCGGGGAGCTGTTTTTT. This chain connects TRBV27 to TRBJ2-2, with D perhaps TRBD1 (5 bases). This CDR3 comprises 13 residues. Trimming left V 6 bases short and J 1 base short, with 6 bases between. The V gene's germline CDR1 is MNHEY and CDR2 SMNVEV (reference sequence).

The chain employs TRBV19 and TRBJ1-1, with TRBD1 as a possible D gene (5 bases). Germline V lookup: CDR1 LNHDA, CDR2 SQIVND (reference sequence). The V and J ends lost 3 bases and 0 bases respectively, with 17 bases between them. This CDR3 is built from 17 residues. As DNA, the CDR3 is TGTGCCAGTAGTATGCCCTCAGATGGGGCCCTGAACACTGAAGCTTTCTTT. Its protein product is CASSMPSDGALNTEAFF. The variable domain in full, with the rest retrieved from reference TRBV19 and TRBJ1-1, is DGGITQSPKYLFRKEGQNVTLSCEQNLNHDAMYWYRQDPGQGLRLIYYSQIVNDFQKGDIAEGYSVSREKKESFPLTVTSAQKNPTAFYLCASSMPSDGALNTEAFFGQGTRLTVV.

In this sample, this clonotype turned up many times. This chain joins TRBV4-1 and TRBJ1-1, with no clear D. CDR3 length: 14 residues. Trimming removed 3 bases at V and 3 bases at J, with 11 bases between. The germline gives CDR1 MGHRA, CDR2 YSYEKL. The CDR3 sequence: CASSHEGWDTEAFF. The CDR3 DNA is TGCGCCAGCAGCCACGAGGGCTGGGACACTGAAGCTTTCTTT.

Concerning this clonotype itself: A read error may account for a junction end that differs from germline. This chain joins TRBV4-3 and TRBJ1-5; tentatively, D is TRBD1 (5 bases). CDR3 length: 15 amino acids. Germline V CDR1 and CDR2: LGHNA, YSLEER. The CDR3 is CVSSQDGQGAQPQHF. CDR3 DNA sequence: TGCGTCAGCAGCCAAGATGGGCAGGGTGCCCAGCCCCAGCATTTT.

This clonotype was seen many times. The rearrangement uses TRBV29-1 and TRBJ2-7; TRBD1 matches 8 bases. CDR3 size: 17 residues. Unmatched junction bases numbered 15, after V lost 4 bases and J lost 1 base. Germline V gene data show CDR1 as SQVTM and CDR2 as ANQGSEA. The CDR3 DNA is TGCAGCGTTGTCGGACCCATGGACAGGGTTGGATCCTACGAGCAGTACTTC. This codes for CSVVGPMDRVGSYEQYF.

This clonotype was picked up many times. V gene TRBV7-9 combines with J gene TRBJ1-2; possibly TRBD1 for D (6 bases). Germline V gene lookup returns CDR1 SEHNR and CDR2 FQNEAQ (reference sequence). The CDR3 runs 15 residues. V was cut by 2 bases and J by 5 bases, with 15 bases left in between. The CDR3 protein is CASSLLDSEVYGYTF. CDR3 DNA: TGTGCCAGCAGCTTATTGGACAGCGAGGTTTATGGCTACACCTTC.

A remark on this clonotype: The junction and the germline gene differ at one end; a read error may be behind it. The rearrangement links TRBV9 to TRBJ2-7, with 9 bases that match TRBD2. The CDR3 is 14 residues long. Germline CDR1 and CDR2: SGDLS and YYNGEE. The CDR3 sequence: CASSSGGSSCEQYF. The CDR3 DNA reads TGTGCCAGCAGTAGCGGGGGCAGCTCCTGCGAGCAGTACTTC.

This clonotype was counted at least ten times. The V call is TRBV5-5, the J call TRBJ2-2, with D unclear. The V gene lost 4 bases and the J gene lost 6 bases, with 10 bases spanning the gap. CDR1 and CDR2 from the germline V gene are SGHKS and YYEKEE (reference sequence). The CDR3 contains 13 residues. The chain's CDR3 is CASSPDLPGELFF. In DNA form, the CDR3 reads TGTGCCAGCAGCCCAGACCTTCCCGGGGAGCTGTTTTTT.

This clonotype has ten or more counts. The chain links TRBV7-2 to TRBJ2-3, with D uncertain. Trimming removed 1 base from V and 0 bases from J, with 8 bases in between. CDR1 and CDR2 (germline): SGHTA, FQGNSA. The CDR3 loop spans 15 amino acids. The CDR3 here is CASSLVTTSTDTQYF. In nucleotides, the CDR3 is TGTGCCAGCAGCTTAGTTACTACTAGCACAGATACGCAGTATTTT.

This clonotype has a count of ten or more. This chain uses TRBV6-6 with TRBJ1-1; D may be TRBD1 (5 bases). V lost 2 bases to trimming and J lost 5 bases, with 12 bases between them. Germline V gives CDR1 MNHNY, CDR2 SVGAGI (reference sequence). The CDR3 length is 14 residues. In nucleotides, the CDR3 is TGTGCCAGCAGTTACGTAGAAGAGGGGACTGAAGCTTTCTTT. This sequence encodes CASSYVEEGTEAFF.

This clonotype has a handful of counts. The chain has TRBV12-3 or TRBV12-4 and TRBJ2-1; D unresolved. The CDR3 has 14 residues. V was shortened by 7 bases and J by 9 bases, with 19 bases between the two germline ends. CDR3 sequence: CASTNSGPRTEQFF. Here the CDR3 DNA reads TGTGCCAGCACCAATTCGGGTCCTCGTACTGAGCAGTTCTTC.

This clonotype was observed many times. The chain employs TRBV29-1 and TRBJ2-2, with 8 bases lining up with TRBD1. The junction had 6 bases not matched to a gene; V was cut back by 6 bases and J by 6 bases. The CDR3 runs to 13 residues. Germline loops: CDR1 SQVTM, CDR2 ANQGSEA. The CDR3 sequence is CSVRTGPSGELFF. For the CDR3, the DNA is TGCAGCGTCCGGACAGGGCCATCCGGGGAGCTGTTTTTT.

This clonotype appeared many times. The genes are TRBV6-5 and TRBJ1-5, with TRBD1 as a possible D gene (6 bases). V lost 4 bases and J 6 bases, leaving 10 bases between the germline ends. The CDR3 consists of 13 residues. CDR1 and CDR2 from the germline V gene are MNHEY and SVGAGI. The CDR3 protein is CASSSGAFQPQHF. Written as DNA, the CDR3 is TGTGCCAGCAGTTCAGGGGCGTTTCAGCCCCAGCATTTT.